The 31 T cell receptor beta chains in this list originate from one sample, sequenced in a study of T cells after yellow fever vaccination. TCRdb reprocessed the 5' RACE reads via MiXCR and lists one record per CDR3 protein. The sample has approximately 300,000 distinct CDR3 sequences; 8.7% are singletons. Sequenced material: PBMCs, taken on the day of the first yellow fever vaccination. These receptors were taken from a man aged 18-30 years who received the YFV17D yellow fever vaccine.

In its sample, this clonotype was seen a few times. The rearrangement joins TRBV6-2 or TRBV6-3 to TRBJ1-4; 9 positions agree with TRBD1. The V gene end was trimmed by 6 bases and the J gene end by 5 bases; junction bases not matched to a gene: 1. This CDR3 spans 13 amino acids. The germline gives CDR1 MNHEY, CDR2 SVGEGT. The CDR3 is CASSGQGNEKLFF. CDR3 in DNA: TGTGCCAGCAGCGGACAGGGGAATGAAAAACTGTTTTTT.

This clonotype was seen more than once but under ten times. The rearrangement links TRBV29-1 to TRBJ2-5; TRBD2 matches at 8 bases. The CDR3 consists of 14 residues. The germline V gene encodes CDR1 SQVTM and CDR2 ANQGSEA. Unmatched junction bases numbered 9, after V lost 3 bases and J lost 6 bases. The CDR3 protein is CSVDHSGELKTQYF. CDR3 sequence (DNA): TGCAGCGTTGACCATAGCGGGGAATTGAAGACCCAGTACTTC.

This clonotype was detected many times. The chain is built from TRBV9 and TRBJ1-2, with D possibly matching TRBD1 (5 bases). CDR3 length equals 15 residues. The V end was cut by 0 bases, the J end by 2 bases, with 11 bases between. The germline V gene encodes CDR1 SGDLS and CDR2 YYNGEE. CDR3 sequence (DNA): TGTGCCAGCAGCGTAGCTACGGCAGGGAACTATGGCTACACCTTC. Translated: CASSVATAGNYGYTF.

The rearrangement links TRBV6-1 to TRBJ2-3, with 9 bases identical to TRBD1. V trimming: 6 bases; J trimming: 3 bases; junction bases outside the gene matches: 10. Germline CDR1 MNHNS, CDR2 SASEGT. The CDR3 totals 16 residues. The CDR3 sequence: CASRGSGTGLTDTQYF. CDR3 DNA sequence: TGTGCCAGCAGGGGTTCCGGGACAGGGTTGACAGATACGCAGTATTTT.

The chain recombines TRBV6-1 with TRBJ1-5, with 11 bases fitting TRBD1. This CDR3 spans 16 amino acids. Germline CDR1 is MNHNS and CDR2 is SASEGT. V shed 7 bases and J 3 bases; nucleotides not matched to a gene: 8. The DNA for the CDR3 is TGTGCCAGCAACCCTTCGGACAGGGGGCTCAATCAGCCCCAGCATTTT. Amino acid sequence: CASNPSDRGLNQPQHF.

This clonotype was picked up a small number of times. The rearrangement joins TRBV20-1 to TRBJ2-3; D gene ambiguous. CDR3 size: 15 residues. Germline CDR1 is DFQATT and CDR2 is SNEGSKA (reference sequence). Trimming left V 1 base short and J 4 bases short, with 15 bases between. CDR3 sequence reads: CSARVTRVRADTQYF. CDR3 sequence (DNA): TGCAGTGCTAGAGTCACCCGAGTACGGGCAGATACGCAGTATTTT.

The chain uses TRBV18 and TRBJ1-5; 9 nucleotides match TRBD1. V lost 6 bases, J lost 3 bases, and 12 bases stayed unmatched. Germline assignment: CDR1 KGHSH and CDR2 LQKENI. This CDR3 contains 17 residues. CDR3 sequence reads: CASSPGQGRTLNQPQHF. The CDR3 nucleotides are TGTGCCAGCTCGCCAGGACAGGGGCGAACCCTCAATCAGCCCCAGCATTTT.

This chain connects TRBV25-1 to TRBJ2-7; D gene uncertain. The V gene lost 6 bases and the J gene lost 6 bases, with 15 bases spanning the gap. The CDR3 is 13 amino acids. Germline V gene lookup returns CDR1 MGHDK and CDR2 SYGVNS. The DNA for the CDR3 is TGTGCCAGCAGCCCCGGAGACCTCTGCGAGCAGTACTTC. Translating gives CASSPGDLCEQYF.

This clonotype was counted only a few times. This chain uses TRBV7-9 with TRBJ2-1, with 7 bases lining up with TRBD1. With V trimmed by 4 bases and J by 5 bases, 5 bases remained unmatched. This CDR3 is built from 14 residues. Per the germline V gene, CDR1 is SEHNR and CDR2 is FQNEAQ (reference sequence). CDR3 sequence: CASSWDSLNNEQFF. The CDR3, as DNA: TGTGCCAGCAGCTGGGACAGTCTCAACAATGAGCAGTTCTTC.

The CDR3 spells CASRTGEKQYF. CDR3 sequence (DNA): TGTGCCAGCCGGACAGGAGAAAAGCAGTACTTC. The rearrangement links TRBV6-5 to TRBJ2-7; 7 nucleotides line up with TRBD1. V was pared by 8 bases and J by 8 bases, with 6 bases of the junction left unmatched. Germline CDR1 reads MNHEY; CDR2 reads SVGAGI. This CDR3 spans 11 amino acids.

Many counts were recorded for this clonotype. The gene calls are TRBV12-3 or TRBV12-4 and TRBJ1-5; D may be TRBD1 (6 bases). CDR3 length: 12 amino acids. V was shortened by 8 bases and J by 6 bases, with 11 bases between the two germline ends. The CDR3 DNA reads TGTGCCAGCCAGAGGGGGAGTCAGCCCCAGCATTTT. Protein product: CASQRGSQPQHF.

The chain links TRBV12-3 or TRBV12-4 to TRBJ1-1, with D tentatively TRBD1 (5 bases). This CDR3 is built from 10 residues. The V end was cut by 5 bases, the J end by 11 bases, with 9 bases between. CDR3 protein: CASSGASAFF. DNA for the CDR3: TGTGCCAGCAGTGGGGCGTCGGCTTTCTTT.

This clonotype was found a few times. The rearrangement uses TRBV7-3 and TRBJ2-4, with D maybe TRBD2 (5 bases). There are 13 residues in the CDR3. Trimming stripped 5 bases from V and 8 bases from J, with 13 bases between. Germline lookup yields CDR1 SGHTA and CDR2 FQGTGA. As DNA, the CDR3 is TGTGCCAGCAGCCCCGGGGTCGGACACATTCAGTACTTC. Its translation is CASSPGVGHIQYF. The whole variable domain, filled in from reference TRBV7-3 and TRBJ2-4, reads GAGVSQTPSNKVTEKGKYVELRCDPISGHTALYWYRQSLGQGPEFLIYFQGTGAADDSGLPNDRFFAVRPEGSVSTLKIQRTERGDSAVYLCASSPGVGHIQYFGAGTRLSVL.

This clonotype was counted many times. This rearrangement joins TRBV4-3 to TRBJ1-2; the D gene is possibly TRBD1 (5 bases). The V gene's germline CDR1 is LGHNA and CDR2 YSLEER. V was shortened by 0 bases and J by 3 bases, with 14 bases between the two germline ends. The CDR3 extends over 16 amino acids. This CDR3 reads CASSQDRAGPYYGYTF. The CDR3 DNA reads TGCGCCAGCAGCCAAGATCGGGCAGGGCCCTACTATGGCTACACCTTC.

Worth noting for this clonotype: This likely comes from a read error, as the CDR3 has no conserved phenylalanine or tryptophan at its end. The V call is TRBV20-1, the J call TRBJ2-3; tentatively, D is TRBD2 (5 bases). Looked up from germline, CDR1 is DFQATT and CDR2 is SNEGSKA (reference sequence). The germline V and J ends were trimmed by 0 bases and 6 bases, with 16 bases remaining between them. The CDR3 length is 15 residues. The CDR3 DNA reads TGCAGTGCTAGAGATCCCGTACTAGTAGCCGATACGCAGTATCTT. Translated: CSARDPVLVADTQYL.

The CDR3 DNA follows: TGCGCCAGCAGCCCTACGGCTAGCGGGGGGCTAGACACCGGGGAGCTGTTTTTT. This codes for CASSPTASGGLDTGELFF. The rearrangement joins TRBV5-1 to TRBJ2-2; 11 nucleotides agree with TRBD2. The CDR3 extends over 18 amino acids. From germline, CDR1 is SGHRS and CDR2 YFSETQ. V lost 4 bases and J lost 3; bases outside the gene matches: 11.

J is TRBJ1-6 and V is TRBV24-1; D gene unclear. CDR1 KGHDR and CDR2 SFDVKD come from the germline V gene. The CDR3 runs 14 residues. Between the trimmed V and J ends, which lost 9 bases and 1 base, there was a span of 9 bases. The CDR3 nucleotides are TGTGCCACCGACCCGGGTTCCTATAATTCACCCCTCCACTTT. The encoded protein is CATDPGSYNSPLHF.

This clonotype was detected only a few times. The V call is TRBV19, the J call TRBJ1-5; D is undetermined. The V gene's germline CDR1 is LNHDA and CDR2 SQIVND (reference sequence). V was pared by 7 bases and J by 4 bases, with 17 bases between. The CDR3 is 15 amino acids. The CDR3 region has the DNA TGTGCCAGTAACCCGAGACGGGTGGATAATCAGCCCCAGCATTTT. Translating gives CASNPRRVDNQPQHF.

The V and J genes are TRBV4-2 and TRBJ2-5; the D gene is possibly TRBD2 (6 bases). This CDR3 is 14 amino acids long. The germline V gene encodes CDR1 LGHNA and CDR2 YNFKEQ. The V end lost 1 base, the J end lost 4 bases, and 10 bases lay between the germline ends. The CDR3 spells CASSQATSPETQYF. The CDR3 DNA is TGTGCCAGCAGCCAAGCAACTAGCCCAGAGACCCAGTACTTC.

This chain connects TRBV6-1 to TRBJ2-1, with D unresolved. From germline, CDR1 is MNHNS and CDR2 SASEGT. The CDR3 contains 13 residues. V dropped 7 bases and J dropped 3 bases, with 10 bases sitting between them. This CDR3 reads CASTSTGYNEQFF. In DNA form, the CDR3 reads TGTGCCAGCACCTCAACCGGCTACAATGAGCAGTTCTTC.

In its sample, this clonotype was seen a few times. The V call is TRBV4-3, the J call TRBJ1-5; D perhaps matches TRBD1 (5 bases). This CDR3 has 14 amino acids. CDR1 LGHNA and CDR2 YSLEER come from the germline V gene. The V end was cut by 0 bases, the J end by 7 bases, with 10 bases between. The CDR3 spells CASSQDGEGQPQHF. The CDR3, as DNA: TGCGCCAGCAGCCAAGATGGGGAGGGGCAGCCCCAGCATTTT.

In its sample, this clonotype was seen a few times. The chain uses TRBV5-4 and TRBJ2-5; D is unclear. CDR1 is SGHNT, CDR2 YYREEE, per germline (reference sequence). Trimming shortened V by 2 bases and J by 5 bases, and 13 bases separated the two germline ends. The CDR3 totals 14 residues. CDR3 in amino acids: CASSLKSGEETQYF. The CDR3 DNA reads as TGTGCCAGCAGCTTAAAATCTGGAGAGGAGACCCAGTACTTC.

This clonotype has at least ten counts. The CDR3 region is CASSQDIPGPQHF. CDR3 sequence (DNA): TGTGCCAGTAGCCAGGACATCCCCGGGCCCCAGCATTTT. The chain links TRBV19 to TRBJ1-5; possible D gene TRBD1, 5 bases. This CDR3 contains 13 residues. Germline assignment: CDR1 LNHDA and CDR2 SQIVND (reference sequence). The V and J ends lost 6 bases and 9 bases respectively, with 15 bases between them.

On this clonotype: A read error may be the cause here, since a much bigger clone is one base away. The V and J genes are TRBV7-6 and TRBJ2-1; the D gene is possibly TRBD1 (5 bases). Germline CDR1 SGHVS, CDR2 FNYEAQ. The CDR3 is 12 residues long. The V end lost 7 bases, the J end lost 8 bases, and 12 bases lay between the germline ends. The CDR3: CASTNVGDEQFF. The CDR3 DNA is TGTGCCAGCACCAACGTAGGGGATGAGCAGTTCTTC.

Details on this clonotype: A much larger clone lies a single base off, so this may be a read error. The rearrangement uses TRBV7-8 and TRBJ2-7, with D perhaps matching TRBD1 (6 bases). Germline assignment: CDR1 SGHVS and CDR2 FQNEAQ. This CDR3 is 14 amino acids long. The V gene lost 5 bases and the J gene lost 2 bases, with 13 bases spanning the gap. The CDR3 is CASSIRGRTYEQYV. CDR3 nucleotides: TGTGCCAGCAGCATCAGGGGCCGCACCTACGAGCAGTACGTC.

The J gene is TRBJ2-5, the V gene TRBV5-1, with D possibly TRBD2 on 5 matching bases. The CDR3 consists of 13 residues. Trimming stripped 2 bases from V and 5 bases from J, with 10 bases between. Germline V gene sequence: CDR1 SGHRS, CDR2 YFSETQ. The CDR3 DNA reads as TGCGCCAGCAGCTTTTCGAGGGCCGAGACCCAGTACTTC. It codes for CASSFSRAETQYF.

This clonotype appeared many times. The rearrangement links TRBV7-9 to TRBJ1-1, with D possibly being TRBD1 (5 bases). This CDR3 has 13 amino acids. From germline, CDR1 is SEHNR and CDR2 FQNEAQ (reference sequence). The ends were cut back, 0 bases at V and 4 bases at J, with 6 bases in the middle. Here the CDR3 reads CASSLAGTTEAFF. The CDR3 region has the DNA TGTGCCAGCAGCTTAGCCGGGACCACTGAAGCTTTCTTT.

This clonotype has only a few counts. The CDR3 spells CASSLFETEAFF. The CDR3 DNA reads TGTGCCAGCAGTTTATTTGAGACTGAAGCTTTCTTT. The V call is TRBV6-6, the J call TRBJ1-1; D unclear. Deletions cut 4 bases from V and 5 bases from J, with 8 bases between. CDR1 and CDR2 (germline): MNHNY, SVGAGI (reference sequence). The CDR3 is 12 amino acids.

The chain uses TRBV5-1 and TRBJ1-5, with D possibly TRBD1 on 5 matching bases. The CDR3 sequence is 15 residues long. V lost 0 bases to trimming and J lost 4 bases, with 11 bases between them. Germline V gene sequence: CDR1 SGHRS, CDR2 YFSETQ. The CDR3 DNA reads TGCGCCAGCAGCTTGGACGACAGTACAAATCAGCCCCAGCATTTT. As protein: CASSLDDSTNQPQHF.

The rearrangement uses TRBV3-1 and TRBJ2-7, with a weak D call TRBD1 (5 bases). Germline CDR1 LGHDT, CDR2 YNNKEL (reference sequence). Trimming stripped 4 bases from V and 2 bases from J, with 9 bases between. The CDR3 length is 13 residues. This chain's CDR3 is CASSRQPTYEQYF. In DNA form, the CDR3 reads TGTGCCAGCAGCCGACAGCCAACCTACGAGCAGTACTTC.

This clonotype was counted a few times. CDR3: CASGLGPSTDTQYF. The CDR3 DNA reads as TGTGCCAGCGGGTTAGGTCCTAGCACAGATACGCAGTATTTT. The gene calls are TRBV28 and TRBJ2-3; unclear D gene. Germline CDR1 and CDR2: MDHEN and SYDVKM. This CDR3 comprises 14 residues. V lost 8 bases, J lost 0 bases, and 12 bases lay in between.